These T cell receptor beta chains were read from a single sample in a study of CD4 and CD8 cells across lung adenocarcinoma regions. A single record per CDR3 protein comes from TCRdb applying MiXCR to the PCR reads. The sample has 13,000 or so distinct CDR3 sequences; less than 55% are singletons. Sample: CD8+ T cells from the margin of a lung tumor. The receptor source for this set is a male donor with lung adenocarcinoma. The CD4 and CD8 labels of this study may be unreliable. CDR3s include the opening cysteine and the closing phenylalanine or tryptophan. Fields, in order: clone size, J gene, V gene, CDR3 protein. A clone size is listed for some rows: how often the clone was seen (once, few, many), or a class if it is expanded.

clone_size: many; j_call: TRBJ2-1; v_call: TRBV7-2; cdr3_aa: CASTLTESSYNEQFF
clone_size: few; j_call: TRBJ2-5; v_call: TRBV7-2; cdr3_aa: CASSSGPGETQYF
clone_size: -; j_call: TRBJ2-3; v_call: TRBV6-1; cdr3_aa: CAGGALASTNTQYF
clone_size: -; j_call: TRBJ2-5; v_call: TRBV6-4; cdr3_aa: CASGGGAGRGPETQYF
clone_size: -; j_call: -; v_call: TRBV6-1; cdr3_aa: CASRQGLAGARYNAQYF
clone_size: -; j_call: -; v_call: TRBV20-1; cdr3_aa: CSASPAGGTYEQYF
clone_size: many; j_call: TRBJ2-3; v_call: TRBV19; cdr3_aa: CASSETGGADTQYF
clone_size: -; j_call: TRBJ2-5; v_call: TRBV10-3; cdr3_aa: CAISGPGLGGPGPETQYF
clone_size: many; j_call: TRBJ2-2; v_call: TRBV6-5; cdr3_aa: CASSNRGPGELFF
clone_size: few; j_call: TRBJ2-5; v_call: TRBV9; cdr3_aa: CASSAGVGDSVETQYF
clone_size: -; j_call: TRBJ2-5; v_call: TRBV6-1; cdr3_aa: CASSAALLERDEVSPYF
clone_size: -; j_call: -; v_call: TRBV6-5; cdr3_aa: CASSYAGTSGGETQYF
clone_size: medium-sized; j_call: TRBJ2-3; v_call: TRBV6-1; cdr3_aa: CASIMGGTDTQYF
clone_size: -; j_call: TRBJ2-5; v_call: TRBV7-8; cdr3_aa: CASSLYNEQYF
clone_size: once; j_call: TRBJ2-5; v_call: TRBV20-1; cdr3_aa: CSARRPGRLQETQYF
clone_size: -; j_call: TRBJ2-3; v_call: TRBV6-1; cdr3_aa: CASRTGLGGDYTDTQYF
clone_size: -; j_call: TRBJ1-2; v_call: TRBV12-5; cdr3_aa: CASGLAPPGDYGYTF
clone_size: -; j_call: TRBJ1-1; v_call: TRBV6-1; cdr3_aa: CASSDVGLGAREAFF
clone_size: -; j_call: TRBJ2-1; v_call: TRBV6-1; cdr3_aa: CASSEARYVPYDEQYF
clone_size: few; j_call: TRBJ2-7; v_call: TRBV10-3; cdr3_aa: CAISRDRDSEQYF
clone_size: medium-sized; j_call: -; v_call: TRBV10-1; cdr3_aa: CASSDGGAINEQYF
clone_size: -; j_call: TRBJ2-2; v_call: TRBV25-1; cdr3_aa: CASSAPGAGELFF
clone_size: many; j_call: TRBJ2-2; v_call: TRBV11-2; cdr3_aa: CASSPHRTTNTGELFF
clone_size: once; j_call: TRBJ2-1; v_call: TRBV27; cdr3_aa: CASSFGGLCTDEQYF
clone_size: -; j_call: TRBJ2-1; v_call: TRBV6-5; cdr3_aa: CASSYVGNEQFF
clone_size: few; j_call: TRBJ2-5; v_call: TRBV4-1; cdr3_aa: CASSQDRGESILETQYF
clone_size: -; j_call: TRBJ2-2; v_call: TRBV6-5; cdr3_aa: CASSYSTGPGAYELYF
clone_size: -; j_call: -; v_call: TRBV6-2/TRBV6-3; cdr3_aa: CASSYSSGIEQYF
clone_size: -; j_call: TRBJ2-5; v_call: TRBV27; cdr3_aa: CASSGRVDDVLYF
clone_size: medium-sized; j_call: TRBJ2-2; v_call: TRBV6-5; cdr3_aa: CASSYVRPGQVRGELFF
clone_size: many; j_call: TRBJ2-2; v_call: TRBV6-2/TRBV6-3; cdr3_aa: CASRPTSGGNTGELFF
clone_size: many; j_call: TRBJ2-1; v_call: TRBV11-2; cdr3_aa: CASSLLAGGPYNEQFF
clone_size: -; j_call: TRBJ2-1; v_call: TRBV4-1; cdr3_aa: CASSHPGRRDPRNTTDAQFF
clone_size: -; j_call: TRBJ2-3; v_call: TRBV27; cdr3_aa: CGGGSGGGGTDTQYF
clone_size: -; j_call: TRBJ1-5; v_call: TRBV12-3/TRBV12-4; cdr3_aa: CASSPTRGNQPQHF